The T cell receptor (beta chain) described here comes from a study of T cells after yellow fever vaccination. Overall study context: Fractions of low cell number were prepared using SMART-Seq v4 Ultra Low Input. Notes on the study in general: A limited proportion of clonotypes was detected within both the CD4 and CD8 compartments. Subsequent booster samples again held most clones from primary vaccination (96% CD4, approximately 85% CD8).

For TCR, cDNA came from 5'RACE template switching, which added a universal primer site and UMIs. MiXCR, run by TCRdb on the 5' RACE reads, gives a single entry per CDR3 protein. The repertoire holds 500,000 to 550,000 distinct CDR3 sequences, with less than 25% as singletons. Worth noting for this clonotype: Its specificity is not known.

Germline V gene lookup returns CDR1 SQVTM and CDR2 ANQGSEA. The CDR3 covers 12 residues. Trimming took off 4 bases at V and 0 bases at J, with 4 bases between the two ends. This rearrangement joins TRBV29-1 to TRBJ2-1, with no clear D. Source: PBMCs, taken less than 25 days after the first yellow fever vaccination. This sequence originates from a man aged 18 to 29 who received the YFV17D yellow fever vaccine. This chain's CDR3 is CSVASSYNEQFF. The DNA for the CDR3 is TGCAGCGTTGCTAGCTCCTACAATGAGCAGTTCTTC.